The 9 T cell receptor beta chains listed next were all sequenced from one sample in a study of shared clonotypes between healthy human individuals. Repertoires were generated with immunoSEQ multiplex PCR, while TCRdb's copy carries only in-frame clones and drops some. The table has 2 million to 2.5 million clones, 85% to 95% seen once. Material: naive CD4+ T cells from PBMCs. Documented subset: CD45RA+ positively selected. All receptors derive from a man aged 18 to 30 in good health. Some clones in this sample may be carry-over from other donors' samples.

The chain uses TRBV7-9 and TRBJ2-1; no clear D gene. Trimming cost V 1 base and J 9 bases, with 13 bases left between them. CDR3 length equals 14 residues. Germline loops: CDR1 SEHNR, CDR2 FQNEAQ (reference sequence). In DNA, the CDR3 is TGTGCCAGCAGCTTAGAGTCCTACGGCGCTGAGCAGTTCTTC. It specifies CASSLESYGAEQFF. Based on the CDR3 plus reference TRBV7-9 and TRBJ2-1, the full variable domain is DTGVSQNPRHKITKRGQNVTFRCDPISEHNRLYWYRQTLGQGPEFLTYFQNEAQLEKSRLLSDRFSAERPKGSFSTLEIQRTEQGDSAMYLCASSLESYGAEQFFGPGTRLTVL.

The CDR3 nucleotides are TGTGCCAGCAGCTTAGGAATTTCGGCAGACATGAAGCATTTT. It codes for CASSLGISADMKHF. The chain links TRBV7-9 to TRBJ1-5; no clear D. The CDR3 is 14 amino acids. The ends were cut back, 1 base at V and 14 bases at J, with 18 bases in the middle. Germline CDR1 reads SEHNR; CDR2 reads FQNEAQ (reference sequence).

The chain combines TRBV4-2 with TRBJ2-3; 8 bases map to TRBD2. CDR1 is LGHNA and CDR2 is YNFKEQ in the germline V gene. This CDR3 comprises 14 residues. V shed 0 bases, J shed 5 bases, and the junction held 1 base outside the gene matches. The CDR3, as DNA: TGTGCCAGCAGCCAAGAACTAGCGGAAGATACGCAGTATTTT. Translation: CASSQELAEDTQYF.

This clone was recorded once. Distinct nucleotide sequences in the sample also encode this CDR3. J is TRBJ1-3 and V is TRBV7-3; 7 bases fit TRBD1. Unmatched junction bases numbered 4, after V lost 4 bases and J lost 4 bases. Germline CDR1 SGHTA, CDR2 FQGTGA. This CDR3 comprises 14 residues. The DNA of the CDR3 is TGTGCCAGCAGCTCCGGGACAGCGGGAAACACCATATATTTT. It is translated as CASSSGTAGNTIYF.

This rearrangement joins TRBV27 to TRBJ1-2; D perhaps matches TRBD1 (5 bases). Trimming removed 4 bases at V and 8 bases at J, with 23 bases between. Germline loops: CDR1 MNHEY, CDR2 SMNVEV (reference sequence). CDR3 length: 16 residues. CDR3 loop: CASSSDGTARKGGYTF. Written as DNA, the CDR3 is TGTGCCAGCAGTTCCGATGGGACGGCTCGCAAAGGAGGCTACACCTTC.

This chain connects TRBV18 to TRBJ2-2; tentatively, D is TRBD1 (5 bases). V lost 2 bases to trimming and J lost 7 bases, with 8 bases between them. The V gene's germline CDR1 is KGHSH and CDR2 LQKENI. This CDR3 contains 13 residues. The CDR3 DNA is TGTGCCAGCTCACCAGGGGCGAACGGGGAGCTGTTTTTT. It translates to CASSPGANGELFF.

This sequence joins TRBV5-1 and TRBJ2-7; the match to TRBD1 covers 9 bases. V shed 2 bases, J shed 4 bases, and the junction held 4 bases outside the gene matches. The germline CDR1 and CDR2 sequences are SGHRS and YFSETQ. The CDR3 extends over 14 amino acids. CDR3 bases: TGCGCCAGCAGCTTCAACAGGGGGCTTTACGAGCAGTACTTC. Translating it yields CASSFNRGLYEQYF.

This clone came up once. Other DNA sequences within the sample encode an identical CDR3. This sequence joins TRBV28 and TRBJ2-7; a weak D match, TRBD2 (6 bases). The CDR3 totals 12 residues. V was pared by 5 bases and J by 2 bases, with 7 bases between. Germline V CDR1 and CDR2: MDHEN, SYDVKM. This chain's CDR3 is CASSPGAYEQYF. The CDR3 region has the DNA TGTGCCAGCAGTCCGGGAGCCTACGAGCAGTACTTC.

This chain connects TRBV6-1 to TRBJ2-7, with D possibly matching TRBD1 (6 bases). V was clipped by 3 bases and J by 0 bases, with 12 bases between them. The CDR3 spans 15 residues. Germline CDR1 and CDR2: MNHNS and SASEGT. Here the CDR3 reads CASSDRGRVSYEQYF. Written as DNA, the CDR3 is TGTGCCAGCAGTGACAGGGGCCGCGTCTCCTACGAGCAGTACTTC.